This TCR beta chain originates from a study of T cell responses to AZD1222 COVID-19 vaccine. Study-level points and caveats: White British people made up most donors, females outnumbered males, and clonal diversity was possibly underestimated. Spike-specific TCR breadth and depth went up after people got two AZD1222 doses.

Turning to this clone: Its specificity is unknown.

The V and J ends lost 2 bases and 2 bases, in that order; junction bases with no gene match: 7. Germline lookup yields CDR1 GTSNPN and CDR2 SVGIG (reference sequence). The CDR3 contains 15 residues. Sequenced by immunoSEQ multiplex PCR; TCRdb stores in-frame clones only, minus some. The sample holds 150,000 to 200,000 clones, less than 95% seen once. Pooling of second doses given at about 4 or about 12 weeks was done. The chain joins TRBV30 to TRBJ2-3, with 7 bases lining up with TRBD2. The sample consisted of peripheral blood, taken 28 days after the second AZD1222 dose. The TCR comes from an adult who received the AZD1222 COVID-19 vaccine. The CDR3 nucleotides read TGTGCCTGGAGTCGCGCTAGCGGACCCACAGATACGCAGTATTTT. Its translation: CAWSRASGPTDTQYF.